This T cell receptor (beta chain) was obtained from a study of cytomegalovirus exposure and HLA in healthy donors. With respect to this clone: Its cognate antigen is unknown.

Donors in the study were healthy people who gave bone marrow. The PCR ran on 60 Vbeta and 13 Jbeta primers. Only in-frame clones appear in the TCRdb table, and some are missing; sequencing was by immunoSEQ multiplex PCR. The repertoire holds approximately 120,000 clones, with over 70% as singletons. Study results and caveats: Sequencing likely caused a cluster of highly shared sequence variants. Later on, a genetic analysis was performed. It linked a missense variant in DCLRE1C with V- and J-gene trimming of TCR beta.

The CDR3 sequence is 13 residues long. The V end was cut by 4 bases, the J end by 8 bases, with 12 bases between. The germline V gene has CDR1 SNHLY and CDR2 FYNNEI. This clonotype was obtained from a female donor in good health and CMV-seronegative. This chain links TRBV2 with TRBJ1-5; D remains unclear. Sequenced: PBMCs. CDR3 amino acids: CASSVGEWKPQHF. CDR3 nucleotides: TGTGCCAGCAGTGTCGGGGAGTGGAAGCCCCAGCATTTT.